Listed here is a single TCR beta chain. As yet, its antigen is unknown. V lost 3 bases to trimming and J lost 5 bases; unmatched junction nucleotides: 2. Germline values: CDR1 SGHRS, CDR2 YFSETQ. The CDR3 consists of 14 residues. Sample time point: baseline, week 1 (first vaccination visit). Treatment here: pre-vaccination baseline after standard-of-care therapy. Donors had new IDH1-mutant astrocytomas of WHO grade 3 or 4 (ATRX-lost). The entry originates in a study of a mutant IDH1 vaccine in newly diagnosed glioma. Study-level background: Averaging 40.4 years of age, treated patients were approximately 62% male and about 38% female. Before enrollment, patients got radiotherapy alone, temozolomide alone, or mostly the combination.

Assay used: immunoSEQ multiplex PCR; TCRdb lists only in-frame clones, some missing. The sample yields fewer than 20,000 clones, around four fifths seen once. Overall study findings and caveats: Vaccination elicited immune responses in 90% to 95% of patients.

The clonotype was recovered from a man aged 40-50 years with glioma. This specimen consisted of PBMCs, obtained from a glioma patient treated with radiotherapy, temozolomide or both. The rearrangement links TRBV5-1 to TRBJ1-6, with 7 bases aligning to TRBD1. As DNA, the CDR3 is TGCGCCAGCAGCTGGACAGGCAATAATTCACCCCTCCACTTT. Protein product: CASSWTGNNSPLHF.